This paragraph covers one T cell receptor beta chain sequence. Its antigen is undetermined. CDR3 length equals 15 residues. Germline V gene data show CDR1 as SGHNT and CDR2 as YYREEE (reference sequence). V was clipped by 5 bases and J by 2 bases, with 16 bases between them. This sample was included in a study of cytomegalovirus exposure and HLA in healthy donors. It was with 60 Vbeta and 13 Jbeta primers that the PCR ran. Generated by immunoSEQ multiplex PCR, the TCRdb table keeps only in-frame clones and is missing some. The sample has approximately 130,000 clones, approximately 75% seen once. General study findings and limits: The productive fraction for most TCR beta V segments was about 87% or about 30% in an earlier analysis. Presence/absence analyses took donor sequencing depth as roughly uniform.

This sequence originates from a man aged 50 to 59 in good health and CMV-seropositive. This chain uses TRBV5-4 with TRBJ1-2, with D possibly TRBD1 on 6 matching bases. The sequenced sample consisted of PBMCs. CDR3 protein: CASSLGTPPNYGYTF. Here the CDR3 DNA reads TGTGCCAGCAGTTTAGGGACACCCCCAAACTATGGCTACACCTTC.